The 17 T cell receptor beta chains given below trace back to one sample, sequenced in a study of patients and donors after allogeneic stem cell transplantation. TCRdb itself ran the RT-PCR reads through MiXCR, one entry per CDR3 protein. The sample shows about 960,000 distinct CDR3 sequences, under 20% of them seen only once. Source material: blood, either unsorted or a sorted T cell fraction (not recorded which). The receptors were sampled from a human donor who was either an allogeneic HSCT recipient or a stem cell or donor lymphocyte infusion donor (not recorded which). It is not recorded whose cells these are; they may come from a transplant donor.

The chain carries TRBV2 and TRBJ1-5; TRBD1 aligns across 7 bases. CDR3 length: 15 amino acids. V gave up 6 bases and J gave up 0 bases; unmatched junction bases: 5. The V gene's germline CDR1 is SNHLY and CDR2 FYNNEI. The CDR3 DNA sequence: TGTGCCAGCAGAGCACAGGGGAATAGCAATCAGCCCCAGCATTTT. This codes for CASRAQGNSNQPQHF. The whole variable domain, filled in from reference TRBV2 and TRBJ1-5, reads EPEVTQTPSHQVTQMGQEVILRCVPISNHLYFYWYRQILGQKVEFLVSFYNNEISEKSEIFDDQFSVERPDGSNFTLKIRSTKLEDSAMYFCASRAQGNSNQPQHFGDGTRLSIL.

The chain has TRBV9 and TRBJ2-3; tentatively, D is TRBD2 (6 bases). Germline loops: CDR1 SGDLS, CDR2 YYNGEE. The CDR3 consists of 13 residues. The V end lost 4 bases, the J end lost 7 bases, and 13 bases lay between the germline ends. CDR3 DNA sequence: TGTGCCAGCAGCACAGGAGGGGAGAATACGCAGTATTTT. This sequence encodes CASSTGGENTQYF.

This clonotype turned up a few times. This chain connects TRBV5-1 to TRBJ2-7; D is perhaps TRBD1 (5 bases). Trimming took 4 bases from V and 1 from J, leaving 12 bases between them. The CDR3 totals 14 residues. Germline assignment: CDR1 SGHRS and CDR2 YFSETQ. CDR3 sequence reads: CASSTNRRSYEQYF. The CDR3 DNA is TGCGCCAGCAGCACTAACAGGAGATCCTACGAGCAGTACTTC.

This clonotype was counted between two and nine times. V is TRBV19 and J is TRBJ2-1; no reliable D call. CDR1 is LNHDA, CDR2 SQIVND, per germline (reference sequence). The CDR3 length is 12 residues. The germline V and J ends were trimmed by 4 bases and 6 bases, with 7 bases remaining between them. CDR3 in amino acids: CASSTYSNEQFF. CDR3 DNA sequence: TGTGCCAGTAGTACATACAGCAATGAGCAGTTCTTC. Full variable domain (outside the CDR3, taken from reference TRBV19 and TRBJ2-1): DGGITQSPKYLFRKEGQNVTLSCEQNLNHDAMYWYRQDPGQGLRLIYYSQIVNDFQKGDIAEGYSVSREKKESFPLTVTSAQKNPTAFYLCASSTYSNEQFFGPGTRLTVL.

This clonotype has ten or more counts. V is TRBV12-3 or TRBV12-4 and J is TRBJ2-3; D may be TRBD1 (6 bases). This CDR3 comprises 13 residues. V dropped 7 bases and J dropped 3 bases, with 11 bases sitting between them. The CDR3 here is CASTGDGTDTQYF. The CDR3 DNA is TGTGCCAGCACAGGGGATGGGACAGATACGCAGTATTTT.

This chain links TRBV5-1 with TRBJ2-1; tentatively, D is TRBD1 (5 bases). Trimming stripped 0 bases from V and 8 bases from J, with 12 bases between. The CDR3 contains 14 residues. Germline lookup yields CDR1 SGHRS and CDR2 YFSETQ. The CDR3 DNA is TGCGCCAGCAGCTTGGGATCGACAGTCGATGAGCAGTTCTTC. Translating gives CASSLGSTVDEQFF.

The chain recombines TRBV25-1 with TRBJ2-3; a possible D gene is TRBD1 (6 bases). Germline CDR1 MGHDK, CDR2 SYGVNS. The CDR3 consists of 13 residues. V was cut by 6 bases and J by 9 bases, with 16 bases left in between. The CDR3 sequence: CASSASGTITQYF. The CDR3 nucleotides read TGTGCCAGCAGCGCCTCCGGGACAATAACGCAGTATTTT.

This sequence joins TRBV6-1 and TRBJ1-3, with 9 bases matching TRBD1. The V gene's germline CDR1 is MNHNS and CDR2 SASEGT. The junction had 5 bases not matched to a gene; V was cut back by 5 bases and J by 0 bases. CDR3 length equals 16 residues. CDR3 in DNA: TGTGCCAGCAGTAGTGGACAGGGGTTCTCTGGAAACACCATATATTTT. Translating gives CASSSGQGFSGNTIYF.

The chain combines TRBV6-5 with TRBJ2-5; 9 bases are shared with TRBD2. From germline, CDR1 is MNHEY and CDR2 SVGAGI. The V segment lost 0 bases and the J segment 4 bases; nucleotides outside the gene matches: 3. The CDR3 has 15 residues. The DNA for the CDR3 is TGTGCCAGCAGTTACTCGGCGGGAGGGCCAGAGACCCAGTACTTC. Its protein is CASSYSAGGPETQYF.

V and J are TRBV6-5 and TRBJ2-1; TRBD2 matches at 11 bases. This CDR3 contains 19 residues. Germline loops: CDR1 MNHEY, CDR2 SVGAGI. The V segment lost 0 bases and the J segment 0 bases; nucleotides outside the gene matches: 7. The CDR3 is CASSYSTLAGGSSYNEQFF. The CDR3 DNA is TGTGCCAGCAGTTACTCGACCCTAGCGGGGGGTAGCTCCTACAATGAGCAGTTCTTC.

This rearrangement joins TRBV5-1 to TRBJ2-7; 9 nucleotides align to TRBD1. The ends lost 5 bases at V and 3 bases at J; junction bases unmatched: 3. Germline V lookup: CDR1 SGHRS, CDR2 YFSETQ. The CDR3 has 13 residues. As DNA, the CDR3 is TGCGCCAGCAGTTGGACAGGGGACTACGAGCAGTACTTC. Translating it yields CASSWTGDYEQYF.

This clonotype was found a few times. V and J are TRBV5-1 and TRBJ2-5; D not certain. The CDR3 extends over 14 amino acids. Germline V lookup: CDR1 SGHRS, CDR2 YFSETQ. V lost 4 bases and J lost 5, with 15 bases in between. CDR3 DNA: TGCGCCAGCAGCATCGGTGGGGTTGGGGAGACCCAGTACTTC. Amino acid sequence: CASSIGGVGETQYF.

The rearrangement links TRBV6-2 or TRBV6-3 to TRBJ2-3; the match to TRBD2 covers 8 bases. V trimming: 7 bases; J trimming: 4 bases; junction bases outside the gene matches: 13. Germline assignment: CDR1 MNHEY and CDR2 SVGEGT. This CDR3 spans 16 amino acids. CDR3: CASTRIGGRRSDTQYF. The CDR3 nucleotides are TGTGCCAGCACCAGAATCGGCGGGAGGAGATCAGATACGCAGTATTTT.

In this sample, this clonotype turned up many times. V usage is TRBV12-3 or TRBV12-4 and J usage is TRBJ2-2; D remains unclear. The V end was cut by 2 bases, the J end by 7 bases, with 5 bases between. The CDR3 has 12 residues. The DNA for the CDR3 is TGTGCCAGCAGTTTACCTAGCGGGGAGCTGTTTTTT. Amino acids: CASSLPSGELFF.

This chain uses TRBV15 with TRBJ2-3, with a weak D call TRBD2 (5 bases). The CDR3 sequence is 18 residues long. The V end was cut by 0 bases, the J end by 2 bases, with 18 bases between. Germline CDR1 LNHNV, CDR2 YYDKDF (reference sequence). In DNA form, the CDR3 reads TGTGCCACCAGCAGAGAAACCCTCCGGGGTATAGACACAGATACGCAGTATTTT. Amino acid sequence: CATSRETLRGIDTDTQYF.

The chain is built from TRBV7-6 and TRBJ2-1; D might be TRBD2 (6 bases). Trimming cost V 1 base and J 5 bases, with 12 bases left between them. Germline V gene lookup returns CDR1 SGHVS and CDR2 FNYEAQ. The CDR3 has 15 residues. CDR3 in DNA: TGTGCCAGCAGCTTAGACCCTAGCGCGAACAATGAGCAGTTCTTC. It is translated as CASSLDPSANNEQFF.

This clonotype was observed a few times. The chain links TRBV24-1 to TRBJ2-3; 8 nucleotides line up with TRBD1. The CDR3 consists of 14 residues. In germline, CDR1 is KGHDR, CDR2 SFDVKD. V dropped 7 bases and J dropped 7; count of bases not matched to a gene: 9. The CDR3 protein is CATSGTGDFNTQYF. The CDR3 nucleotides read TGTGCCACCAGCGGGACAGGCGACTTTAATACGCAGTATTTT.